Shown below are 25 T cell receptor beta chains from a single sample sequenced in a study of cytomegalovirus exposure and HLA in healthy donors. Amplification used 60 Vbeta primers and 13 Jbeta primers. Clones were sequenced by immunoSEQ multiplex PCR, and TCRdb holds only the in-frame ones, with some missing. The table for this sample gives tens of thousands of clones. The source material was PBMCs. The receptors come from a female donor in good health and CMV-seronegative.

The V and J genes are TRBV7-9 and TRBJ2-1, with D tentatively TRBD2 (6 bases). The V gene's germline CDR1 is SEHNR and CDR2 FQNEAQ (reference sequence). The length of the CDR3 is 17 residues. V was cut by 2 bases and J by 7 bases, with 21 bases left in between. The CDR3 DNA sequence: TGTGCCAGCAGCTTATACGGGCTAGCGTCGGCCGGGAATGAGCAGTTCTTC. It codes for CASSLYGLASAGNEQFF.

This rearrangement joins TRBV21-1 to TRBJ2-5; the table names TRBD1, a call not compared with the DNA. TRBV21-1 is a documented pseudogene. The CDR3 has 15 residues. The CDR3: CASSKAGQGAETQYF. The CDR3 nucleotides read TGTGCCAGCAGCAAGGCGGGACAGGGGGCAGAGACCCAGTACTTC.

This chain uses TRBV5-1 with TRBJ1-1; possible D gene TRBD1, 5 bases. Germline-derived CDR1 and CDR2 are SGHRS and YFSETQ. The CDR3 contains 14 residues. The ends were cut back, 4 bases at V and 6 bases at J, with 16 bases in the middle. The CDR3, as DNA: TGCGCCAGCAGCAACCCTCCGGGGGGTTCTGAAGCTTTCTTT. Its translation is CASSNPPGGSEAFF.

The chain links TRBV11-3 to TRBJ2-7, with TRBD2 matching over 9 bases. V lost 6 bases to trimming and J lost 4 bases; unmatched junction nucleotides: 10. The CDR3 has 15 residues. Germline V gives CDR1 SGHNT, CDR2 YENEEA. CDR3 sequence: CASSLGSGSTYEQYF. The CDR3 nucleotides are TGTGCCAGCAGTCTGGGTAGCGGGAGTACGTACGAGCAGTACTTC. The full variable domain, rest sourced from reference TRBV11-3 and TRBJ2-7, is EAGVVQSPRYKIIEKKQPVAFWCNPISGHNTLYWYLQNLGQGPELLIRYENEEAVDDSQLPKDRFSAERLKGVDSTLKIQPAELGDSAVYLCASSLGSGSTYEQYFGPGTRLTVT.

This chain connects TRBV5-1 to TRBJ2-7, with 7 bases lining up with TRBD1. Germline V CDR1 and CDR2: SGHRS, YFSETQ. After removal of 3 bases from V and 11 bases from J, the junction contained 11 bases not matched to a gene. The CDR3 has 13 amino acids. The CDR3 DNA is TGCGCCAGCAGCTCCGAGACAGGGTCTTCGAAGTACTTC. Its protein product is CASSSETGSSKYF.

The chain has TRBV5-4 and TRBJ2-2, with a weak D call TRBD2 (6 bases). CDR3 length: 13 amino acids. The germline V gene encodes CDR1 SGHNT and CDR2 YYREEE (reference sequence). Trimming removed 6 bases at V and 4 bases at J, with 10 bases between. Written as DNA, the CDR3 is TGTGCCAGCATTGGAGGGTTCACCGGGGAGCTGTTTTTT. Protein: CASIGGFTGELFF.

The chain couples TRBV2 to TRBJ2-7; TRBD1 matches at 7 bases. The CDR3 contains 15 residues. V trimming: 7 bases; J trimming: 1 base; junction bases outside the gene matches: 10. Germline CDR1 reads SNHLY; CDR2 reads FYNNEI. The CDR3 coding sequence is TGTGCCAGCAAATGGGACAGCCGAGGATCCTACGAGCAGTACTTC. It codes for CASKWDSRGSYEQYF.

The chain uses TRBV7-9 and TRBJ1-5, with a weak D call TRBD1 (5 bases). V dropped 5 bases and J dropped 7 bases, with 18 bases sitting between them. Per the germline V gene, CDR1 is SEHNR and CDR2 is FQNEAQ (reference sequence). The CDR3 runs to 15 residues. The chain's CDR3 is CASSPDVGGGQPQHF. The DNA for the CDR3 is TGTGCCAGCAGCCCGGACGTCGGGGGAGGGCAGCCCCAGCATTTT.

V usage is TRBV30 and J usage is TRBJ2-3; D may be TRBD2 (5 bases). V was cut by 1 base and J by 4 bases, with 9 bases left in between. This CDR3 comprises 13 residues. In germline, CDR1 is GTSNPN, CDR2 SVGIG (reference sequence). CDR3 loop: CAWSGTRSDTQYF. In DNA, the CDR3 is TGTGCCTGGAGTGGAACTAGATCAGATACGCAGTATTTT.

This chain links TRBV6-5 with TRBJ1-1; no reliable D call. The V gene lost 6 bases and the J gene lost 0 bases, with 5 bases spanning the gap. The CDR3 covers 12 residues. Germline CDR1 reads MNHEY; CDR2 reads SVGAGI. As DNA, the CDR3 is TGTGCCAGCAGCAGAATGAACACTGAAGCTTTCTTT. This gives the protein CASSRMNTEAFF.

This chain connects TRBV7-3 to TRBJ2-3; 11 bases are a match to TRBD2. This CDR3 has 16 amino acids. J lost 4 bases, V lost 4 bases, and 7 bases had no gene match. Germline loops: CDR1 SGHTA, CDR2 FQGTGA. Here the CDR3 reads CASSSSIAGGADTQYF. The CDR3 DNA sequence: TGTGCCAGCAGCTCCTCGATAGCGGGGGGGGCAGATACGCAGTATTTT.

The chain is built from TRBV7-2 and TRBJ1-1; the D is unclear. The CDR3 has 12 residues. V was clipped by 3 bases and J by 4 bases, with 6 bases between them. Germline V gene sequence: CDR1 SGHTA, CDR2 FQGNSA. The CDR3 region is CASSFGSTEAFF. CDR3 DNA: TGTGCCAGCAGCTTCGGGAGCACTGAAGCTTTCTTT. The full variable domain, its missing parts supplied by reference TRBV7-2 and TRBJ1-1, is GAGVSQSPSNKVTEKGKDVELRCDPISGHTALYWYRQSLGQGLEFLIYFQGNSAPDKSGLPSDRFSAERTGGSVSTLTIQRTQQEDSAVYLCASSFGSTEAFFGQGTRLTVV.

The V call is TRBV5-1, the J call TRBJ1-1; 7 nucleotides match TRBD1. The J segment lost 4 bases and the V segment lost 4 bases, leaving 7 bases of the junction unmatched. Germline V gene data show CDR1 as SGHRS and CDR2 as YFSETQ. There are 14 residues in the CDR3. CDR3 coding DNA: TGCGCCAGCAGCCCAGACAGGGTCCGCACTGAAGCTTTCTTT. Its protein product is CASSPDRVRTEAFF.

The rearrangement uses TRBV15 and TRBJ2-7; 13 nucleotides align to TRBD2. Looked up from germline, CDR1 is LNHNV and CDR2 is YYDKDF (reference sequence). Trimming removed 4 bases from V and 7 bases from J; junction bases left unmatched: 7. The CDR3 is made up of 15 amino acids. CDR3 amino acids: CATSNGLAGENEQYF. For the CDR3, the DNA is TGTGCCACCAGCAATGGACTAGCGGGAGAAAATGAGCAGTACTTC. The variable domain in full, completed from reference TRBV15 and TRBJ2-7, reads DAMVIQNPRYQVTQFGKPVTLSCSQTLNHNVMYWYQQKSSQAPKLLFHYYDKDFNNEADTPDNFQSRRPNTSFCFLDIRSPGLGDTAMYLCATSNGLAGENEQYFGPGTRLTVT.

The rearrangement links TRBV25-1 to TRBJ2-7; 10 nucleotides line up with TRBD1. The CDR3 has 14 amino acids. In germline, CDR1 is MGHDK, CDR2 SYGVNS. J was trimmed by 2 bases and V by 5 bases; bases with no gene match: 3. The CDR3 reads CASSPTGGAYEQYF. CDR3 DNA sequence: TGTGCCAGCAGTCCGACAGGGGGCGCCTACGAGCAGTACTTC.

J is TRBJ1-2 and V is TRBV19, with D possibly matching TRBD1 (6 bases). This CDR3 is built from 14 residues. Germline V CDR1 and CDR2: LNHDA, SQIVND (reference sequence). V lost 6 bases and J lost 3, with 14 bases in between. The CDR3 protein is CASRPGDADYGYTF. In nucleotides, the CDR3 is TGTGCCAGTAGACCAGGGGATGCGGACTATGGCTACACCTTC.

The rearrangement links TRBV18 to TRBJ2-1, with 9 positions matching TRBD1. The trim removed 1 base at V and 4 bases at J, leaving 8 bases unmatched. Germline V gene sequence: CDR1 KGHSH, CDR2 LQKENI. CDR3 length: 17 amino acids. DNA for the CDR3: TGTGCCAGCTCACCACTCCCGGGACAGGGCATATACAATGAGCAGTTCTTC. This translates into CASSPLPGQGIYNEQFF.

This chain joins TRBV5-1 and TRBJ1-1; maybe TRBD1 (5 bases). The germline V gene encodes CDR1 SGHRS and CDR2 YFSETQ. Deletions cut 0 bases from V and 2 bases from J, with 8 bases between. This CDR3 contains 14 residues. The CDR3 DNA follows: TGCGCCAGCAGCTTGGAGGGGCATAACACTGAAGCTTTCTTT. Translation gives CASSLEGHNTEAFF.

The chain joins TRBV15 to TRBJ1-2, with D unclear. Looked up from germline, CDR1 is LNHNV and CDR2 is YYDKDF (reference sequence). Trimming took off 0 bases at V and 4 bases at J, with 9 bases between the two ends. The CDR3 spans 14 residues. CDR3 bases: TGTGCCACCAGCAGAGAGGTACAGAGCTATGGCTACACCTTC. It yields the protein CATSREVQSYGYTF. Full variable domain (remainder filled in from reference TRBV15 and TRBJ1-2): DAMVIQNPRYQVTQFGKPVTLSCSQTLNHNVMYWYQQKSSQAPKLLFHYYDKDFNNEADTPDNFQSRRPNTSFCFLDIRSPGLGDTAMYLCATSREVQSYGYTFGSGTRLTVV.

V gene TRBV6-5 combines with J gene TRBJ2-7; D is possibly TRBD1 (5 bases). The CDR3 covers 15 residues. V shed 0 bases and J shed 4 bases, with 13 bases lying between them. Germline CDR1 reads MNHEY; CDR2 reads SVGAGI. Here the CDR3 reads CASSYSTVAIYEQYF. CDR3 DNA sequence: TGTGCCAGCAGTTACTCGACAGTGGCTATTTACGAGCAGTACTTC.

Here the CDR3 DNA reads TGTGCCAGTAGTTCTCAGGGAACCGTGAACACTGAAGCTTTCTTT. It translates to CASSSQGTVNTEAFF. The V and J genes are TRBV19 and TRBJ1-1; TRBD1 is a possible D gene (5 bases). Germline V lookup: CDR1 LNHDA, CDR2 SQIVND (reference sequence). CDR3 size: 15 residues. Trimming shortened V by 5 bases and J by 0 bases, and 13 bases separated the two germline ends.

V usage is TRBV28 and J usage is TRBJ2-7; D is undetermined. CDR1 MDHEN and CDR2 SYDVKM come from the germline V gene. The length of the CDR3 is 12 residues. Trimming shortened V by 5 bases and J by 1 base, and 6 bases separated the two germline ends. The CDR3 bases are TGTGCCAGCAGTCTCCAGTCCTACGAGCAGTACTTC. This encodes CASSLQSYEQYF.

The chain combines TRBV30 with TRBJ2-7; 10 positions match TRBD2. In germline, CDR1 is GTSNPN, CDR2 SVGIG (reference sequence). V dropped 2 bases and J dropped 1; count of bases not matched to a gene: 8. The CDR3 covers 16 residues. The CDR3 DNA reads TGTGCCTGGAGTCAAGGGACTAGCGTTAATTCCTACGAGCAGTACTTC. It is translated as CAWSQGTSVNSYEQYF.

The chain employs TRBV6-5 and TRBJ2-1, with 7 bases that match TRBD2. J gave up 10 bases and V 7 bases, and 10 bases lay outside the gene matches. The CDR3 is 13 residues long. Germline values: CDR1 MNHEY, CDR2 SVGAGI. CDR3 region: CASTTPGTTEQFF. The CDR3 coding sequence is TGTGCCAGCACAACCCCGGGGACTACGGAGCAGTTCTTC.

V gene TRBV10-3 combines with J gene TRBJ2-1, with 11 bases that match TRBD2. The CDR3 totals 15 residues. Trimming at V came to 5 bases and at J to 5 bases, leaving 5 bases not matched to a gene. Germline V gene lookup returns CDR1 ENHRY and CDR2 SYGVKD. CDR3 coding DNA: TGTGCCATCAGTTCTAGCGGGGGGTCAGACAATGAGCAGTTCTTC. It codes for CAISSSGGSDNEQFF.